These 32 T cell receptor beta chains share one sample of origin, sequenced in a study of blood T cell repertoires in COVID-19. Data came from immunoSEQ multiplex PCR; TCRdb stores just in-frame clones and leaves some out. The sample has 250,000 to 300,000 clones, around 90% seen once. The sequenced sample consisted of PBMCs or T cells enriched from blood (not recorded which). Receptors were obtained from a woman younger than 45 who had recovered from COVID-19.

This chain connects TRBV29-1 to TRBJ2-3; 8 positions match TRBD2. V shed 1 base, J shed 1 base, and the junction held 1 base outside the gene matches. This CDR3 has 14 residues. Looked up from germline, CDR1 is SQVTM and CDR2 is ANQGSEA. Here the CDR3 reads CSVEGREGTDTQYF. The CDR3 nucleotides read TGCAGCGTTGAAGGGCGGGAGGGCACAGATACGCAGTATTTT.

The chain links TRBV5-8 to TRBJ2-7, with TRBD2 matching 7 bases. The length of the CDR3 is 16 residues. V lost 2 bases, J lost 6 bases, and 14 bases stayed unmatched. Germline CDR1 SGHTS, CDR2 YDEGEE. The CDR3 DNA is TGTGCCAGCAGCTTTTCTGTAGCGGGCCCTGATGGCGAGCAGTACTTC. This gives the protein CASSFSVAGPDGEQYF.

This sequence joins TRBV5-4 and TRBJ1-1; 9 bases map to TRBD1. Germline V CDR1 and CDR2: SGHNT, YYREEE (reference sequence). This CDR3 comprises 15 residues. The V gene end was trimmed by 2 bases and the J gene end by 4 bases; junction bases not matched to a gene: 6. CDR3 region: CASSFSTGGVTEAFF. CDR3 nucleotides: TGTGCCAGCAGCTTTTCGACAGGGGGTGTCACTGAAGCTTTCTTT.

V and J are TRBV10-2 and TRBJ1-1, with D perhaps TRBD1 (6 bases). The CDR3 loop spans 16 amino acids. Trimming removed 3 bases from V and 1 base from J, with 15 bases in between. The germline CDR1 and CDR2 sequences are WSHSY and SAAADI. CDR3 nucleotides: TGCGCCAGCAGTGACGGGGGGGCGCCCCGGAACACTGAAGCTTTCTTT. Encoded protein: CASSDGGAPRNTEAFF.

The chain employs TRBV27 and TRBJ2-3, with TRBD2 identical over 9 bases. The germline gives CDR1 MNHEY, CDR2 SMNVEV (reference sequence). The CDR3 contains 17 residues. V trimming: 0 bases; J trimming: 1 base; junction bases outside the gene matches: 5. CDR3 in amino acids: CASSLSGGRGGTDTQYF. CDR3 DNA: TGTGCCAGCAGTTTATCAGGCGGGAGGGGGGGCACAGATACGCAGTATTTT.

The chain links TRBV21-1 to TRBJ1-5; TRBD1 reflects the table's D call only, with no check against the DNA. TRBV21-1 is shown as a pseudogene. The CDR3 consists of 16 residues. In DNA, the CDR3 is TGTGCCAGCAGCGGGCGACGGGACAGCGACAATCAGCCCCAGCATTTT. Residues: CASSGRRDSDNQPQHF.

In this sample, this clone turned up a few times. The chain carries TRBV7-2 and TRBJ1-3; D is ambiguous. In germline, CDR1 is SGHTA, CDR2 FQGNSA. CDR3 length equals 14 residues. V dropped 4 bases and J dropped 0 bases, with 7 bases sitting between them. The CDR3 sequence is CASSSRSSGNTIYF. The CDR3 DNA reads as TGTGCCAGCAGCTCTCGTAGCTCTGGAAACACCATATATTTT.

The rearrangement uses TRBV5-1 and TRBJ1-2; 9 nucleotides align to TRBD1. CDR1 is SGHRS, CDR2 YFSETQ, per germline. With 7 bases clipped from V and 8 bases from J, the junction kept 6 bases outside the gene matches. The CDR3 is 12 amino acids. The CDR3 reads CASLDRGGGYTF. The CDR3 DNA follows: TGCGCCAGCCTGGACAGGGGAGGAGGCTACACCTTC.

This chain uses TRBV6-5 with TRBJ2-3; TRBD1 matches 7 bases. This CDR3 comprises 14 residues. Germline V lookup: CDR1 MNHEY, CDR2 SVGAGI. Trimming took 11 bases from V and 0 from J; bases not matched to a gene: 8. The DNA for the CDR3 is TGTGCCTGCACCGGGACAGCTAGCACAGATACGCAGTATTTT. It specifies CACTGTASTDTQYF.

This clone occurred once. The chain carries TRBV18 and TRBJ2-3; D perhaps matches TRBD2 (6 bases). The germline V and J ends were trimmed by 3 bases and 5 bases, with 18 bases remaining between them. CDR1 is KGHSH, CDR2 LQKENI, per germline. CDR3 size: 16 residues. The CDR3 nucleotides read TGTGCCAGCTCACCCTATTTAGGGGACGGGGGAGATACGCAGTATTTT. The encoded protein is CASSPYLGDGGDTQYF.

This clone was counted a single time. V is TRBV27 and J is TRBJ2-1; 10 bases line up with TRBD2. V was pared by 2 bases and J by 6 bases, with 10 bases of the junction left unmatched. The CDR3 is 17 amino acids. Per germline, CDR1 MNHEY and CDR2 SMNVEV (reference sequence). The CDR3: CASSLRLAGAEGNEQFF. The CDR3 DNA sequence: TGTGCCAGCAGTTTACGGCTAGCGGGGGCAGAGGGCAATGAGCAGTTCTTC.

This clone was picked up a small number of times. The chain combines TRBV3-1 (or the pseudogene TRBV3-2) with TRBJ1-2; unclear D gene. Germline CDR1 and CDR2: LGHDT and YNNKEL (reference sequence). The V end was cut by 0 bases, the J end by 2 bases, with 7 bases between. The CDR3 covers 14 residues. The CDR3 is CASSQDEANYGYTF. In DNA, the CDR3 is TGTGCCAGCAGCCAAGATGAAGCAAACTATGGCTACACCTTC.

This clone has just one count. The chain employs TRBV27 and TRBJ2-2; TRBD2 aligns across 8 bases. Germline CDR1 and CDR2: MNHEY and SMNVEV (reference sequence). J was trimmed by 1 base and V by 7 bases; bases with no gene match: 5. This CDR3 comprises 15 residues. The CDR3 protein is CASNPLAGNTGELFF. The CDR3 nucleotides are TGTGCCAGCAACCCCCTAGCGGGGAACACCGGGGAGCTGTTTTTT.

This clone was recorded once. The rearrangement joins TRBV18 to TRBJ2-5, with 7 bases fitting TRBD2. Losses at the gene ends were 2 bases for V and 1 base for J; bases not matched to a gene: 10. There are 17 residues in the CDR3. Germline CDR1 and CDR2: KGHSH and LQKENI. In nucleotides, the CDR3 is TGTGCCAGCTCACCAATTGCGGGAGCTCAGGGCCAAGAGACCCAGTACTTC. It codes for CASSPIAGAQGQETQYF.

This clone was detected once. Germline and junction disagree at one end, which may indicate a read error. The chain combines TRBV12-3 or TRBV12-4 with TRBJ2-7; D remains unclear. There are 12 residues in the CDR3. The chain's CDR3 is CASSLHSSEQYF. For the CDR3, the DNA is TGTGCCAGCAGTTTACACTCCTCCGAGCAGTACTTC.

The chain is built from TRBV9 and TRBJ2-2; a possible D gene is TRBD2 (6 bases). The CDR3 totals 15 residues. Trimming took 6 bases from V and 0 from J, leaving 12 bases between them. CDR1 and CDR2 (germline): SGDLS, YYNGEE. CDR3 in amino acids: CASMAGFANTGELFF. The CDR3 nucleotides read TGTGCCAGCATGGCGGGGTTCGCGAACACCGGGGAGCTGTTTTTT. Together with reference TRBV9 and TRBJ2-2, the CDR3 gives the full variable domain: DSGVTQTPKHLITATGQRVTLRCSPRSGDLSVYWYQQSLDQGLQFLIQYYNGEERAKGNILERFSAQQFPDLHSELNLSSLELGDSALYFCASMAGFANTGELFFGEGSRLTVL.

A single count supports this clone. The chain combines TRBV21-1 with TRBJ2-1; the listed D gene, TRBD1, was not tested against the DNA. TRBV21-1 is an annotated pseudogene. The CDR3 runs to 17 residues. CDR3 amino acids: CASSASAVGQDYNEQFF. CDR3 bases: TGTGCCAGCAGCGCCTCAGCGGTGGGACAGGATTACAATGAGCAGTTCTTC.

V is TRBV27 and J is TRBJ2-5, with D perhaps matching TRBD2 (5 bases). CDR3 length equals 14 residues. Trimming took off 0 bases at V and 4 bases at J, with 9 bases between the two ends. Germline V gene data show CDR1 as MNHEY and CDR2 as SMNVEV (reference sequence). CDR3 residues: CASSLSVAGETQYF. CDR3 sequence (DNA): TGTGCCAGCAGTTTATCGGTCGCGGGAGAGACCCAGTACTTC.

J is TRBJ2-3 and V is TRBV28; TRBD1 aligns across 7 bases. The J segment lost 1 base and the V segment lost 6 bases, leaving 7 bases of the junction unmatched. This CDR3 region has 15 residues. Germline values: CDR1 MDHEN, CDR2 SYDVKM. CDR3 sequence: CASSADRRRTDTQYF. CDR3 DNA: TGTGCCAGCAGCGCGGACAGGCGACGCACAGATACGCAGTATTTT. Complete variable domain (other parts from reference TRBV28 and TRBJ2-3): DVKVTQSSRYLVKRTGEKVFLECVQDMDHENMFWYRQDPGLGLRLIYFSYDVKMKEKGDIPEGYSVSREKKERFSLILESASTNQTSMYLCASSADRRRTDTQYFGPGTRLTVL.

This clone was seen only once. The CDR3 DNA reads TGCGCCAGCAGCTGGACTAGCGGGGGATCCTACAATGAGCAGTTCTTC. Translated, it gives CASSWTSGGSYNEQFF. The gene calls are TRBV5-1 and TRBJ2-1, with 13 bases fitting TRBD2. The germline gives CDR1 SGHRS, CDR2 YFSETQ. CDR3 length equals 16 residues. V lost 3 bases to trimming and J lost 1 base; unmatched junction nucleotides: 1. Complete variable domain (other parts from reference TRBV5-1 and TRBJ2-1): KAGVTQTPRYLIKTRGQQVTLSCSPISGHRSVSWYQQTPGQGLQFLFEYFSETQRNKGNFPGRFSGRQFSNSRSEMNVSTLELGDSALYLCASSWTSGGSYNEQFFGPGTRLTVL.

The chain links TRBV27 to TRBJ2-7, with D possibly TRBD2 on 5 matching bases. This CDR3 is built from 14 residues. Between the trimmed V and J ends, which lost 6 bases and 2 bases, there was a span of 14 bases. Germline V CDR1 and CDR2: MNHEY, SMNVEV (reference sequence). CDR3 residues: CASSIRGRPYEQYF. As DNA, the CDR3 is TGTGCCAGCAGCATCCGAGGGAGACCCTACGAGCAGTACTTC.

This clone was observed once. The chain is built from TRBV5-1 and TRBJ1-4; 9 bases are shared with TRBD1. CDR1 is SGHRS, CDR2 YFSETQ, per germline. The CDR3 spans 14 residues. The J segment lost 8 bases and the V segment lost 4 bases, leaving 6 bases of the junction unmatched. The CDR3 loop reads CASSTGQGSEKLFF. In DNA, the CDR3 is TGCGCCAGCAGCACGGGACAGGGATCCGAAAAACTGTTTTTT. Complete variable domain (other parts from reference TRBV5-1 and TRBJ1-4): KAGVTQTPRYLIKTRGQQVTLSCSPISGHRSVSWYQQTPGQGLQFLFEYFSETQRNKGNFPGRFSGRQFSNSRSEMNVSTLELGDSALYLCASSTGQGSEKLFFGSGTQLSVL.

This clone came up once. The rearrangement uses TRBV28 and TRBJ2-2, with 7 positions matching TRBD1. The CDR3 totals 16 residues. V shed 7 bases and J 2 bases; nucleotides not matched to a gene: 10. The V gene's germline CDR1 is MDHEN and CDR2 SYDVKM. CDR3: CASTRQGPGNTGELFF. The CDR3 DNA sequence: TGTGCCAGCACCCGACAGGGCCCAGGAAACACCGGGGAGCTGTTTTTT.

V gene TRBV5-1 combines with J gene TRBJ2-7; the match to TRBD1 covers 9 bases. Trimming took 2 bases from V and 7 from J; bases not matched to a gene: 10. The germline CDR1 and CDR2 sequences are SGHRS and YFSETQ. The CDR3 contains 15 residues. CDR3 nucleotides: TGCGCCAGCAGCTTTTCCGGGACAGGGTTGAGTGAGCAGTACTTC. It translates to CASSFSGTGLSEQYF.

The V call is TRBV27, the J call TRBJ1-2, with D perhaps matching TRBD1 (5 bases). This CDR3 has 13 residues. V lost 3 bases and J 8 bases, leaving 13 bases between the germline ends. The germline V gene has CDR1 MNHEY and CDR2 SMNVEV (reference sequence). The CDR3 loop is CASSFNLQGGYTF. CDR3 coding DNA: TGTGCCAGCAGTTTCAATTTGCAGGGAGGCTACACCTTC.

The CDR3 DNA sequence: TGTGCCAGCGAGGGAACAGGGAGAGGGCAGTTCTTC. Its protein product is CASEGTGRGQFF. This sequence joins TRBV7-9 and TRBJ2-1; D might be TRBD1 (6 bases). The CDR3 contains 12 residues. The ends were cut back, 8 bases at V and 12 bases at J, with 17 bases in the middle. The germline gives CDR1 SEHNR, CDR2 FQNEAQ (reference sequence).

The V and J genes are TRBV6-5 and TRBJ1-2; tentatively, D is TRBD1 (6 bases). Germline V gene data show CDR1 as MNHEY and CDR2 as SVGAGI. V was shortened by 6 bases and J by 2 bases, with 16 bases between the two germline ends. The CDR3 is 15 residues long. CDR3 protein: CASSGQHRTNYGYTF. The CDR3 DNA sequence: TGTGCCAGCAGCGGACAGCACAGAACCAACTATGGCTACACCTTC.

The V gene is TRBV28, the J gene TRBJ1-6, with D tentatively TRBD1 (6 bases). This CDR3 has 15 residues. V lost 8 bases and J 7 bases, leaving 18 bases between the germline ends. The germline V gene encodes CDR1 MDHEN and CDR2 SYDVKM. The CDR3 DNA is TGTGCCAGCGGGACCCTAGGGGGATGGAATTCACCCCTCCACTTT. Amino acid sequence: CASGTLGGWNSPLHF.

The J gene is TRBJ1-1, the V gene TRBV9; D may be TRBD1 (6 bases). The CDR3 contains 13 residues. The V end lost 2 bases, the J end lost 3 bases, and 8 bases lay between the germline ends. The germline gives CDR1 SGDLS, CDR2 YYNGEE. The CDR3 DNA follows: TGTGCCAGCAGCGTTGGGGGCCACACTGAAGCTTTCTTT. Amino acids: CASSVGGHTEAFF.

This chain connects TRBV6-2 or TRBV6-3 to TRBJ1-2; TRBD1 agrees at 8 bases. Per germline, CDR1 MNHEY and CDR2 SVGEGT. V dropped 4 bases and J dropped 6; count of bases not matched to a gene: 10. The CDR3 extends over 15 amino acids. In DNA form, the CDR3 reads TGTGCCAGCAGTTTGAAGATGGGACAGGTGAATGGCTACACCTTC. Translated, it gives CASSLKMGQVNGYTF.

The chain carries TRBV7-8 and TRBJ2-7; possibly TRBD1 for D (5 bases). Trimming stripped 2 bases from V and 0 bases from J, with 14 bases between. The CDR3 consists of 16 residues. The germline gives CDR1 SGHVS, CDR2 FQNEAQ. Here the CDR3 reads CASSLRGHSSSYEQYF. The CDR3, as DNA: TGTGCCAGCAGCTTAAGGGGCCACAGCTCCTCCTACGAGCAGTACTTC. Full variable domain (outside the CDR3, taken from reference TRBV7-8 and TRBJ2-7): GAGVSQSPRYKVAKRGQDVALRCDPISGHVSLFWYQQALGQGPEFLTYFQNEAQLDKSGLPSDRFFAERPEGSVSTLKIQRTQQEDSAVYLCASSLRGHSSSYEQYFGPGTRLTVT.

This chain joins TRBV5-1 and TRBJ1-1; no clear D. This CDR3 has 15 amino acids. Germline CDR1 and CDR2: SGHRS and YFSETQ. Trimming pared 1 base from V and 4 bases from J, leaving 14 bases between. The CDR3 spells CASSLRGNEGTEAFF. The CDR3 DNA reads as TGCGCCAGCAGCTTGCGGGGAAACGAGGGCACTGAAGCTTTCTTT.